The subject of this entry is one T cell receptor beta chain. The antigen is not known. The junction departs from the called germline gene at one end, perhaps through a read error. This sample is drawn from a study of CD8+CD57+ T cells in acquired aplastic anemia. About the research overall: Each DNA sample taken from sorted CD4+ and CD8+ cells came to about 3 ug on average. CD4+ reads averaged around 9.9 million in healthy donors. Whole-study findings and limits: Patients and controls had in common twenty-nine CD8+ CDR3 sequences.

The study profiled TCR beta VDJ and CDR3 using genomic DNA as template. In TCRdb, the reads were re-called with MiXCR into one record per CDR3 protein. The table records 150,000 or so distinct CDR3 sequences, around 60% of them present only once. The sample taken for sequencing was sorted CD4+, CD8+, or CD8+CD57+ T cells (not recorded which) from PBMCs. The sequence came from a human donor in good health.

The CDR3 is CSARLAGGTSERYF. Here the CDR3 DNA reads TGCAGTGCTAGACTAGCGGGGGGAACCAGCGAGCGGTACTTC. V usage is TRBV20-1 and J usage is TRBJ2-7; 11 bases map to TRBD2. The CDR3 length is 14 residues. From germline, CDR1 is DFQATT and CDR2 SNEGSKA (reference sequence).